Listed here are 24 T cell receptor beta chains from one sample, sequenced in a study of identical twins' blood T cells. From the 5' RACE reads, TCRdb called clonotypes with MiXCR, one entry per CDR3 protein. The sample lists hundreds of thousands of distinct CDR3 sequences; more than 25% were seen once. The sample taken for sequencing was PBMCs. These receptor sequences come from a woman between 18 and 50 years old in good health.

The J gene is TRBJ1-5, the V gene TRBV12-3 or TRBV12-4; D gene uncertain. CDR3 length: 13 residues. The V end lost 5 bases, the J end lost 6 bases, and 11 bases lay between the germline ends. The CDR3: CASSQNSAQPQHF. The CDR3 DNA sequence: TGTGCCAGCAGTCAGAATAGCGCTCAGCCCCAGCATTTT.

The chain links TRBV20-1 to TRBJ1-1, with D possibly being TRBD1 (5 bases). The CDR3 runs 14 residues. V lost 3 bases and J lost 0, with 11 bases in between. CDR1 is DFQATT, CDR2 SNEGSKA, per germline (reference sequence). The CDR3 loop is CSARTGGMNTEAFF. The CDR3 bases are TGCAGTGCTAGGACCGGGGGAATGAACACTGAAGCTTTCTTT.

V is TRBV10-3 and J is TRBJ2-3; TRBD1 is a possible D gene (5 bases). Trimming stripped 8 bases from V and 2 bases from J, with 11 bases between. CDR1 and CDR2 (germline): ENHRY, SYGVKD. The CDR3 is 13 amino acids. The CDR3 protein is CAILRALTDTQYF. DNA of the CDR3: TGTGCCATCCTCAGGGCTCTCACAGATACGCAGTATTTT.

The CDR3 spells CASRLVDRNTEAFF. The CDR3 region has the DNA TGTGCCAGCAGGCTCGTCGACAGGAACACTGAAGCTTTCTTT. The chain recombines TRBV3-1 with TRBJ1-1; possible D gene TRBD1, 5 bases. Germline V lookup: CDR1 LGHDT, CDR2 YNNKEL (reference sequence). Trimming cost V 6 bases and J 1 base, with 12 bases left between them. The CDR3 contains 14 residues.

This sequence joins TRBV7-9 and TRBJ2-7, with no clear D. Germline lookup yields CDR1 SEHNR and CDR2 FQNEAQ (reference sequence). The CDR3 covers 14 residues. Trimming took off 1 base at V and 2 bases at J, with 9 bases between the two ends. The CDR3 loop is CASSLGGGPYEQYF. Here the CDR3 DNA reads TGTGCCAGCAGCTTAGGCGGCGGCCCCTACGAGCAGTACTTC.

The chain carries TRBV5-6 and TRBJ1-6, with D hard to call. CDR3 length equals 14 residues. Deletions cut 4 bases from V and 14 bases from J, with 19 bases between. Germline V CDR1 and CDR2: SGHDT, YYEEEE. CDR3 sequence reads: CASSLVSVPGALHF. The CDR3 region has the DNA TGTGCCAGCAGCCTTGTATCTGTTCCGGGAGCCCTCCACTTT.

V usage is TRBV5-1 and J usage is TRBJ2-2; maybe TRBD2 (5 bases). The CDR3 covers 13 residues. Trimming pared 2 bases from V and 7 bases from J, leaving 9 bases between. Per germline, CDR1 SGHRS and CDR2 YFSETQ. The CDR3 nucleotides read TGCGCCAGCAGCTTTCTAGCAGACGGGGAGCTGTTTTTT. Amino acids: CASSFLADGELFF.

The chain joins TRBV5-1 to TRBJ2-3, with D possibly matching TRBD1 (5 bases). Germline V gene lookup returns CDR1 SGHRS and CDR2 YFSETQ. The CDR3 loop spans 16 amino acids. V dropped 2 bases and J dropped 5 bases, with 18 bases sitting between them. The DNA of the CDR3 is TGCGCCAGCAGCTTCCGAAAGGGGTCCCGAGGAGATACGCAGTATTTT. This sequence encodes CASSFRKGSRGDTQYF.

J is TRBJ2-2 and V is TRBV12-3 or TRBV12-4; D remains unclear. This CDR3 has 13 residues. V was pared by 3 bases and J by 7 bases, with 9 bases between. CDR3 region: CASSLLDVGELFF. The CDR3 DNA reads TGTGCCAGCAGTTTGCTGGATGTCGGGGAGCTGTTTTTT.

The chain combines TRBV5-1 with TRBJ2-2; D is perhaps TRBD1 (5 bases). The V and J ends lost 4 bases and 0 bases respectively, with 13 bases between them. Germline lookup yields CDR1 SGHRS and CDR2 YFSETQ. The CDR3 runs to 16 residues. This CDR3 is CASSRQGFANTGELFF. The CDR3 DNA follows: TGCGCCAGCAGCAGGCAGGGTTTTGCGAACACCGGGGAGCTGTTTTTT.

This chain connects TRBV20-1 to TRBJ1-1, with TRBD1 as a possible D gene (6 bases). Germline V CDR1 and CDR2: DFQATT, SNEGSKA (reference sequence). The CDR3 consists of 13 residues. The V and J ends lost 7 bases and 1 base respectively, with 13 bases between them. The CDR3 here is CSVSGDSNTEAFF. The CDR3 region has the DNA TGCAGTGTCTCAGGGGACTCGAACACTGAAGCTTTCTTT.

The chain links TRBV7-9 to TRBJ2-7; 10 nucleotides match TRBD1. V shed 2 bases and J 5 bases; nucleotides not matched to a gene: 9. Germline V CDR1 and CDR2: SEHNR, FQNEAQ (reference sequence). CDR3 length: 16 amino acids. As DNA, the CDR3 is TGTGCCAGCAGCTTATGGGGACAGGGGAACATTGACGAGCAGTACTTC. It encodes CASSLWGQGNIDEQYF.

Notes on this clonotype: A much larger clone differs by one base, so this may be a read error. The V call is TRBV29-1, the J call TRBJ1-1; no reliable D call. Trimming left V 2 bases short and J 3 bases short, with 7 bases between. This CDR3 region has 12 residues. Germline V gives CDR1 SQVTM, CDR2 ANQGSEA. The CDR3 coding sequence is TGCAGCGTTGAATGGATGGACACTGAAGCTTTCTTT. It yields the protein CSVEWMDTEAFF.

The chain combines TRBV11-3 with TRBJ1-1; D is possibly TRBD1 (5 bases). V was cut by 8 bases and J by 0 bases, with 10 bases left in between. The germline V gene has CDR1 SGHNT and CDR2 YENEEA. This CDR3 contains 13 residues. DNA of the CDR3: TGTGCCAGCGCGAGGGGCCTGAACACTGAAGCTTTCTTT. Protein: CASARGLNTEAFF.

Details on this clonotype: This may arise from a read error, as a much more abundant clone is one base away. This likely comes from a read error, as the CDR3 has no conserved phenylalanine or tryptophan at its end. The chain's CDR3 is CASSYYPHNEQFL. As DNA, the CDR3 is TGTGCCAGCAGTTACTATCCCCACAATGAGCAGTTCCTC. J is TRBJ2-1 and V is TRBV6-5; D unresolved. Germline-derived CDR1 and CDR2 are MNHEY and SVGAGI. Trimming took 1 base from V and 5 from J, leaving 6 bases between them. There are 13 residues in the CDR3.

The rearrangement links TRBV12-3 or TRBV12-4 to TRBJ1-5, with unresolved D. The CDR3 is 15 amino acids. V lost 1 base and J 3 bases, leaving 10 bases between the germline ends. The CDR3 DNA sequence: TGTGCCAGCAGTTTAGTGATAGGGAACAATCAGCCCCAGCATTTT. It encodes CASSLVIGNNQPQHF.

This sequence joins TRBV11-3 and TRBJ2-1; possibly TRBD1 for D (5 bases). Germline values: CDR1 SGHNT, CDR2 YENEEA. The CDR3 runs 13 residues. V dropped 3 bases and J dropped 5 bases, with 8 bases sitting between them. The chain's CDR3 is CASSFSDNNEQFF. The CDR3 bases are TGTGCCAGCAGCTTTTCGGACAACAATGAGCAGTTCTTC. Using reference TRBV11-3 and TRBJ2-1 for the parts outside the CDR3, the full variable domain is EAGVVQSPRYKIIEKKQPVAFWCNPISGHNTLYWYLQNLGQGPELLIRYENEEAVDDSQLPKDRFSAERLKGVDSTLKIQPAELGDSAVYLCASSFSDNNEQFFGPGTRLTVL.

V usage is TRBV27 and J usage is TRBJ2-2, with TRBD2 as a possible D gene (5 bases). Per germline, CDR1 MNHEY and CDR2 SMNVEV (reference sequence). CDR3 length: 15 residues. Deletions cut 3 bases from V and 6 bases from J, with 14 bases between. The DNA of the CDR3 is TGTGCCAGCAGTTTCTCCTGGGGAGTCGCCGGGGAGCTGTTTTTT. Translation: CASSFSWGVAGELFF.

This clonotype was seen only once. A much larger clonotype is one base distant, so this may be a read error. J is TRBJ1-1 and V is TRBV29-1; no reliable D call. The length of the CDR3 is 13 residues. Germline values: CDR1 SQVTM, CDR2 ANQGSEA. Trimming stripped 8 bases from V and 0 bases from J, with 13 bases between. The CDR3 is CSFTRGLNTEAFF. DNA of the CDR3: TGCAGCTTCACTCGGGGATTGAACACTGAAGCTTTCTTT.

In this sample, this clonotype turned up a few times. Written as DNA, the CDR3 is TGTGCCAGCAGCGCACTCCAGTCGGTTGGGTCACCCCTCCACTTT. This translates into CASSALQSVGSPLHF. The V gene is TRBV9, the J gene TRBJ1-6; no clear D. There are 15 residues in the CDR3. With 3 bases removed from V and 10 bases from J, the gap between germline ends came to 17 bases. Germline-derived CDR1 and CDR2 are SGDLS and YYNGEE.

This chain connects TRBV7-9 to TRBJ2-7, with TRBD2 as a possible D gene (5 bases). Trimming took 2 bases from V and 4 from J, leaving 12 bases between them. Germline CDR1 is SEHNR and CDR2 is FQNEAQ (reference sequence). The CDR3 contains 14 residues. CDR3 sequence: CASSLSVSVYEQYF. DNA of the CDR3: TGTGCCAGCAGCTTATCGGTTAGCGTTTACGAGCAGTACTTC.

The chain links TRBV29-1 to TRBJ1-1; a possible D gene is TRBD1 (5 bases). The germline V and J ends were trimmed by 6 bases and 1 base, with 12 bases remaining between them. Germline CDR1 is SQVTM and CDR2 is ANQGSEA. The CDR3 runs 13 residues. For the CDR3, the DNA is TGCAGCGTAGCCGGGACTCAGAACACTGAAGCTTTCTTT. Translating gives CSVAGTQNTEAFF.

The chain combines TRBV5-1 with TRBJ2-2; TRBD2 matches 7 bases. The CDR3 has 13 residues. Trimming removed 5 bases from V and 5 bases from J; junction bases left unmatched: 3. Per germline, CDR1 SGHRS and CDR2 YFSETQ. The CDR3 DNA is TGCGCCAGCAGGATGGGAGGGACCGGGGAGCTGTTTTTT. This gives the protein CASRMGGTGELFF.

With respect to this clonotype: A much larger clone differs from this one at a single base, so this may be a read error. J is TRBJ1-3 and V is TRBV20-1, with 7 bases lining up with TRBD1. Germline lookup yields CDR1 DFQATT and CDR2 SNEGSKA (reference sequence). This CDR3 comprises 14 residues. The CDR3, as DNA: TGCAGTGCCAGGGGGGGATCCTCTGGAAACGCCATATATTTT. Translated, it gives CSARGGSSGNAIYF.